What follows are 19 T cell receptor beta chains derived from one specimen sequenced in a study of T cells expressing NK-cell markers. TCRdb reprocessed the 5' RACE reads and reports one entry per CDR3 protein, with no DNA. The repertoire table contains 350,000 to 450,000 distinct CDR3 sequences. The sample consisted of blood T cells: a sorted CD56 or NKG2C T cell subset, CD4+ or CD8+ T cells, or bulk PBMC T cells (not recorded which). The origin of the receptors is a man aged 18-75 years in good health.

This CDR3 is CASSVSGLAGRKNNEQFF. The V call is TRBV9, the J call TRBJ2-1; TCRdb designates TRBD2, a call that cannot be tested without DNA. Germline-derived CDR1 and CDR2 are SGDLS and YYNGEE. The CDR3 has 18 amino acids. The complete variable domain, with remaining parts taken from reference TRBV9 and TRBJ2-1, reads DSGVTQTPKHLITATGQRVTLRCSPRSGDLSVYWYQQSLDQGLQFLIQYYNGEERAKGNILERFSAQQFPDLHSELNLSSLELGDSALYFCASSVSGLAGRKNNEQFFGPGTRLTVL.

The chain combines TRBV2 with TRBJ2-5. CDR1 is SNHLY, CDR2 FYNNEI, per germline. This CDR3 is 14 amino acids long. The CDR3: CASSEFTVQETQYF.

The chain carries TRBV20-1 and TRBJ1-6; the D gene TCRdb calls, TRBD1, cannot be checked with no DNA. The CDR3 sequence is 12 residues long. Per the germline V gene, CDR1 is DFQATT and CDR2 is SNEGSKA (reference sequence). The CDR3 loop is CSALIGGGPLHF.

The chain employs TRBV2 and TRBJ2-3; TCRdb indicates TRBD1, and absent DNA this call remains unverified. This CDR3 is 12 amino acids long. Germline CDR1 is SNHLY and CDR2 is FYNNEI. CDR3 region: CASIKGRDTQYF.

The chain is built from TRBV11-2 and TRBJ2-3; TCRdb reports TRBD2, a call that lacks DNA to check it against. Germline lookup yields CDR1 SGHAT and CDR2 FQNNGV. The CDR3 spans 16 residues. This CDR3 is CASSLGRLARTDTQYF.

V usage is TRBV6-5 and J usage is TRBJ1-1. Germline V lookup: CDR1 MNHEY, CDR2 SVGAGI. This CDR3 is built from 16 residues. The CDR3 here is CASSYLRKGLQTEAFF.

The CDR3 loop reads CASSLAGVAVTNEQFF. The chain carries TRBV7-2 and TRBJ2-1. Germline CDR1 and CDR2: SGHTA and FQGNSA. This CDR3 is built from 16 residues.

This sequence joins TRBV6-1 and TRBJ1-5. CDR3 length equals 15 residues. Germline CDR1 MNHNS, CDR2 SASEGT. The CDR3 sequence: CASSAHSRAGQPQHF.

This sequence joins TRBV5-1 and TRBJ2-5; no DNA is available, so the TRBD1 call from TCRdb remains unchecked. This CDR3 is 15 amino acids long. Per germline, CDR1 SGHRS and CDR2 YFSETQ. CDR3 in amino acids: CASSGGRTGSGTQYF.

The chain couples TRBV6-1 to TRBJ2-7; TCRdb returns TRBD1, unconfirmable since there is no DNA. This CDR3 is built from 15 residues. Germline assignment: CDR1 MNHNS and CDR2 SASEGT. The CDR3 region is CASSEGRTVYYEQYF.

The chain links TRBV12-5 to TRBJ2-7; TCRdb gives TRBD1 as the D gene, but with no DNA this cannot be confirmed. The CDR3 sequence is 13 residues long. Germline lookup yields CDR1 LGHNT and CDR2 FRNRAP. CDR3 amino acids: CASGLPNRYEQYF.

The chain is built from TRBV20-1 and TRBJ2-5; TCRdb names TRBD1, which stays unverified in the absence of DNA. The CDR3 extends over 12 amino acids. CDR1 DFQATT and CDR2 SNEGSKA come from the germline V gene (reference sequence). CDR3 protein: CSARRRAETQYF.

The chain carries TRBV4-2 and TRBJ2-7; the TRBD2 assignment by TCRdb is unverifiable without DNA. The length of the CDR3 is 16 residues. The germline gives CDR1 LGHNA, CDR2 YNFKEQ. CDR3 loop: CASSQSLAGVTYEQYF.

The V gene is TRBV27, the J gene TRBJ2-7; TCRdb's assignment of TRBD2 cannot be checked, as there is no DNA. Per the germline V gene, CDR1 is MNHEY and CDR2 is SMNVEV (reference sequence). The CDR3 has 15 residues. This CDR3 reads CASSPRGPSLYEQYF.

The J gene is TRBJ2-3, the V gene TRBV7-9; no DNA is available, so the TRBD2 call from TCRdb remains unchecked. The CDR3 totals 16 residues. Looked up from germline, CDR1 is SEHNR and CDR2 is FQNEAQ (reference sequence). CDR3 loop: CASSLGLAGGKDTQYF.

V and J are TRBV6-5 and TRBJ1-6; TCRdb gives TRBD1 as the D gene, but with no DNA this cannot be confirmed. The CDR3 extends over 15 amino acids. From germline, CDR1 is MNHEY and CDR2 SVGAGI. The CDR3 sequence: CASRPPGVWNSPLHF.

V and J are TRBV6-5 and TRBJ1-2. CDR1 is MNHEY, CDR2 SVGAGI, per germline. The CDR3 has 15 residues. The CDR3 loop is CASSYAQGLNYGYTF.

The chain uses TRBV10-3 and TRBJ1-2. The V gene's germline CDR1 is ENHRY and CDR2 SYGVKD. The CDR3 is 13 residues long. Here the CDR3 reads CAIRETGYYGYTF.

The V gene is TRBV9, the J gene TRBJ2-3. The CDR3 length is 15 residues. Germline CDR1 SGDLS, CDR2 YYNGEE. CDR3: CASSVESTFLGTQYF.